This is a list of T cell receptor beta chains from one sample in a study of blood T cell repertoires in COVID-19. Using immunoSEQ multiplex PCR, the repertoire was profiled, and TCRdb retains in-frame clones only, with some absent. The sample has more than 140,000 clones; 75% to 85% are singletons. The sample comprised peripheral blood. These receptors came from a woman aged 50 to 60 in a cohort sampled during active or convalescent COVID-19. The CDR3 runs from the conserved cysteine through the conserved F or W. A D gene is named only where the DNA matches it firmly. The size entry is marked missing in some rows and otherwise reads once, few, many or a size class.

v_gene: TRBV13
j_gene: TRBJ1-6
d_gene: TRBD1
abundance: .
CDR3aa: CASSLDFRGGASSPLHF
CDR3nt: TGTGCCAGCAGCTTAGATTTTAGAGGGGGCGCGAGTTCACCCCTCCACTTT

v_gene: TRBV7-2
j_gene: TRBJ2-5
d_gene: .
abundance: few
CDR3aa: CASSSGQTWGTQYF
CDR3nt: TGTGCCAGCAGCTCCGGACAGACCTGGGGGACCCAGTACTTC

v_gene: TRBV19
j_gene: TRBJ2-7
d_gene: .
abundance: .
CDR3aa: CASSLSAGHEQYF
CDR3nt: TGTGCCAGTAGTCTGTCAGCGGGCCACGAGCAGTACTTC

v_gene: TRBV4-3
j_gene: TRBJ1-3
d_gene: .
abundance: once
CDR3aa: CASSQETRGPLVFNTIYF
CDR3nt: TGCGCCAGCAGCCAAGAAACTAGAGGACCCCTCGTTTTTAACACCATATATTTT

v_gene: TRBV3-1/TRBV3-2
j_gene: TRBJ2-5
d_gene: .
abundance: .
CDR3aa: CASRRRGQETQYF
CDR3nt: TGTGCCAGCAGGAGGCGGGGCCAAGAGACCCAGTACTTC

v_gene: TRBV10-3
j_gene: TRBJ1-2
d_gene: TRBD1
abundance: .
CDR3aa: CAISESTGNYGYTF
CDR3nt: TGTGCCATCAGTGAGTCGACAGGGAACTATGGCTACACCTTC

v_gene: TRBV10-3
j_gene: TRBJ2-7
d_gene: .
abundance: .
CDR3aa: CAPHYEQYF
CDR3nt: TGTGCCCCACACTACGAGCAGTACTTC

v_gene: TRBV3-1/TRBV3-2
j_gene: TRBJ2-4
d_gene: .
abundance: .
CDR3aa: CASSQENLRQVPKNIQYF
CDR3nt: TGTGCCAGCAGCCAAGAAAACCTTAGACAGGTACCCAAAAACATTCAGTACTTC

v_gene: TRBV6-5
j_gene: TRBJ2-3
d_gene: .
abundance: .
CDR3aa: CASRSGQSPTQYF
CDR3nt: TGTGCCAGCCGTTCAGGACAGTCGCCGACGCAGTATTTT

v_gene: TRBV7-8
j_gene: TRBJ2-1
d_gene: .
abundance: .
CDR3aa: CASSLGRYEQFF
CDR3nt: TGTGCCAGCAGCTTGGGGAGGTATGAGCAGTTCTTC

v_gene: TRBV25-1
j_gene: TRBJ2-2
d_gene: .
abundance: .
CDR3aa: CASSVRGELFF
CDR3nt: TGTGCCAGCAGTGTGCGCGGGGAGCTGTTTTTT

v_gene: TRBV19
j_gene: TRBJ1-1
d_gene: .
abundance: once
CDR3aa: CASTLAGAYFF
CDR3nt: TGTGCCAGTACTTTGGCAGGGGCCTATTTCTTT

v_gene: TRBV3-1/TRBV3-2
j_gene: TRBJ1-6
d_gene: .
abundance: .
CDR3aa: CASSLVERGGPLHF
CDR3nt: TGTGCCAGCAGCCTAGTTGAGCGCGGAGGCCCCCTCCACTTT

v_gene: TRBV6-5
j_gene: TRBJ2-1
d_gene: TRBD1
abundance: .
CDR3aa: CASSGTGSYNEQFF
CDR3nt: TGTGCCAGCAGCGGGACAGGATCCTACAATGAGCAGTTCTTC

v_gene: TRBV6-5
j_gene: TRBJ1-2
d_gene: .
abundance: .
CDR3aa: CASSSVGGGYTF
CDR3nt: TGTGCCAGCAGTTCCGTAGGGGGTGGCTACACCTTC

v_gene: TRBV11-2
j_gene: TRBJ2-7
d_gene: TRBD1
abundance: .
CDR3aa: CASSKGDSYEQYF
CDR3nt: TGTGCCAGCAGCAAAGGGGACAGCTACGAGCAGTACTTC

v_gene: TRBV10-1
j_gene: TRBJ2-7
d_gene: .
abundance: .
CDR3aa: CASKQGSYEQYF
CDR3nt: TGCGCCAGCAAGCAGGGTTCCTACGAGCAGTACTTC

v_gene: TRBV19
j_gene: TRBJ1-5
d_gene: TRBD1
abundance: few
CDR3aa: CASSRGTGEGQPQHF
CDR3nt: TGTGCCAGTAGTCGCGGGACAGGCGAGGGGCAGCCCCAGCATTTT

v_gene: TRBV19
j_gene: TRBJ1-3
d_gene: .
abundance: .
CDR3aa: CASSISGISGNTIYF
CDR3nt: TGTGCCAGTAGTATCTCAGGGATCTCTGGAAACACCATATATTTT

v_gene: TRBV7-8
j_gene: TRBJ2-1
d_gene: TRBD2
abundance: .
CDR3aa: CASSLVPGGSYNEQFF
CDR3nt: TGTGCCAGCAGCTTAGTCCCGGGGGGCTCCTACAATGAGCAGTTCTTC

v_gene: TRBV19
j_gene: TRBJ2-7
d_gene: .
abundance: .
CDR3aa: CASSIQRDSYEQYF
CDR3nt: TGTGCCAGTAGTATACAACGGGACTCCTACGAGCAGTACTTC

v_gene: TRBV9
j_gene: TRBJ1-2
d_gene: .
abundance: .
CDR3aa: CASSPRWGDGYTF
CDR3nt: TGTGCCAGCAGCCCTCGCTGGGGGGATGGCTACACCTTC

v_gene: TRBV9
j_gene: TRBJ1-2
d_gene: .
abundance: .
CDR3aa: CASSAGYYGYTF
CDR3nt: TGTGCCAGCAGCGCAGGGTACTATGGCTACACCTTC

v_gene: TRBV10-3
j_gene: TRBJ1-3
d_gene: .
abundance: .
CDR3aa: CAISGAVSGNTIYF
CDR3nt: TGTGCCATCAGTGGGGCAGTTTCTGGAAACACCATATATTTT

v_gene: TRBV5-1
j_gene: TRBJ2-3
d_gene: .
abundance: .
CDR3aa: CASSLVPQGRIDTQYF
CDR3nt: TGCGCCAGCAGCTTGGTCCCGCAGGGTAGGATAGATACGCAGTATTTT

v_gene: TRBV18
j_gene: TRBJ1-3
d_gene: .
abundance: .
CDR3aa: CASSPALSSGNTIYF
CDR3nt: TGTGCCAGCTCACCAGCGCTTAGCTCTGGAAACACCATATATTTT

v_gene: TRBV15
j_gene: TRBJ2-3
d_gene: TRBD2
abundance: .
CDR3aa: CATSRDTVAGRGEYF
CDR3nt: TGTGCCACCAGCAGAGATACCGTAGCGGGCCGGGGGGAGTATTTT

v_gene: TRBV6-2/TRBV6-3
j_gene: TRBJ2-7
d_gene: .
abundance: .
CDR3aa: CASSYPPGAGYEQYF
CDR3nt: TGTGCCAGCAGTTACCCCCCAGGGGCGGGCTACGAGCAGTACTTC

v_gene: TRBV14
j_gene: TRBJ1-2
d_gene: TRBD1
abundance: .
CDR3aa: CASSQALGTGYGYTF
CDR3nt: TGTGCCAGCAGCCAAGCCCTTGGGACAGGCTATGGCTACACCTTC

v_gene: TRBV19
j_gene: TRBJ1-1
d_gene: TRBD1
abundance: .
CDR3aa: CASSMGQGVNTEAFF
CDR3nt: TGTGCCAGTAGTATGGGACAGGGGGTGAACACTGAAGCTTTCTTT

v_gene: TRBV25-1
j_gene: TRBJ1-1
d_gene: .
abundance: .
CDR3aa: CASTSSQGSTEAFF
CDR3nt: TGTGCCAGCACCTCATCCCAGGGCTCCACTGAAGCTTTCTTT

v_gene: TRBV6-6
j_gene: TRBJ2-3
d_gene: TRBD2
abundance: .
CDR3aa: CAGSRLAGGREDTQYF
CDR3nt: TGTGCCGGATCTCGACTAGCGGGGGGGCGGGAAGATACGCAGTATTTT

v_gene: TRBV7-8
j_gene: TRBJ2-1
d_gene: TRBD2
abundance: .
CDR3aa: CASSPNGGGPFSYNEQFF
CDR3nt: TGTGCCAGCAGCCCTAACGGGGGGGGGCCTTTTTCCTACAATGAGCAGTTCTTC

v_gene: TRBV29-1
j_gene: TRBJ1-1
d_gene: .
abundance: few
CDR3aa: CSVEDTRGREAFF
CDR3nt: TGCAGCGTTGAAGATACGCGGGGGCGCGAAGCTTTCTTT

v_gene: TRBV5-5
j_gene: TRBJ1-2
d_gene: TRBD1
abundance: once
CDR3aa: CASSFRTGDNYGYTF
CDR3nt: TGTGCCAGCAGCTTTAGGACAGGGGATAACTATGGCTACACCTTC

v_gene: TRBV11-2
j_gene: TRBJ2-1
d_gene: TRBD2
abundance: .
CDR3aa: CASSRTSGEYNEQFF
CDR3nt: TGTGCCAGCAGCAGAACTAGCGGGGAATACAATGAGCAGTTCTTC

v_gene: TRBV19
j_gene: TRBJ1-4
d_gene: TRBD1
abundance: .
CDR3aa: CASSTSPPGTGYEKLFF
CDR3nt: TGTGCCAGTAGCACCAGCCCCCCCGGGACAGGATATGAAAAACTGTTTTTT

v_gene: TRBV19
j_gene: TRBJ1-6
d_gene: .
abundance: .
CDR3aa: CASSMVEWSSPLHF
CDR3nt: TGTGCCAGTAGTATGGTAGAGTGGAGTTCACCCCTCCACTTT

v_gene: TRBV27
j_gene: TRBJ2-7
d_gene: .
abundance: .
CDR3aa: CASSLVQDRSYEQYF
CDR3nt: TGTGCCAGCAGTTTAGTCCAGGACAGATCCTACGAGCAGTACTTC

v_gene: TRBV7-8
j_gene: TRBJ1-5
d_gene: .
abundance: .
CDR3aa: CASSLEGRTTNQPQHF
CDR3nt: TGTGCCAGCAGCTTGGAAGGCAGGACAACCAATCAGCCCCAGCATTTT

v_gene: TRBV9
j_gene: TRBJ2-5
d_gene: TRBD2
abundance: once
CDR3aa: CASSVTRGSETQYF
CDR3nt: TGTGCCAGCAGCGTGACGCGGGGGTCAGAGACCCAGTACTTC

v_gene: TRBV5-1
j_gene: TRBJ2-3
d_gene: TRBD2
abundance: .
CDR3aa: CASSSGLAGGDTQYF
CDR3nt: TGCGCCAGCAGTTCCGGACTAGCGGGGGGGGATACGCAGTATTTT

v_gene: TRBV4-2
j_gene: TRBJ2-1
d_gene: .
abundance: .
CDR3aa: CASSQEVGLSSYNEQFF
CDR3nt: TGTGCCAGCAGCCAAGAGGTGGGGCTAAGCTCCTACAATGAGCAGTTCTTC

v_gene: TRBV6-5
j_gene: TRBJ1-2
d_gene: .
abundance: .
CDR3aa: CASSSVAFRGYTF
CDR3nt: TGTGCCAGCAGTTCCGTAGCCTTTCGTGGCTACACCTTC

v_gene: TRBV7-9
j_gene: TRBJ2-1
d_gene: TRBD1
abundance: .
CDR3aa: CASSLAGTASSYNEQFF
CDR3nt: TGTGCCAGCAGCTTAGCTGGGACAGCTAGCTCCTACAATGAGCAGTTCTTC

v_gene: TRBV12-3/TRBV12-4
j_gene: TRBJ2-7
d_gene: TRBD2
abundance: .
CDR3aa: CASRPSGVREQYF
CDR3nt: TGTGCCAGCAGGCCTAGCGGGGTTAGAGAGCAGTACTTC